This T cell receptor beta chain was captured in a study of vaccination effects on CD4 cells after COVID-19 (dated by TCRdb to about 2022). About the full investigation: Two doses of either the BNT162b2 or the mRNA-1273 mRNA SARS-CoV-2 vaccine were administered to participants. In the study, cultures from other donors were sequenced using the Oncomine TCR Beta short-read assay on an Illumina iSeq 100. SARS-CoV-2 spike-specific CD4+ TCR repertoires were compared before and after mRNA vaccination in COVID-19 convalescent patients and in infection-naive vaccine recipients. Altogether, around 9 COVID-19 convalescent patients and 4 SARS-CoV-2-naive healthy vaccine recipients made up the full study.

The paper's findings and limits, for the study overall: Limitations of the study were the small number of convalescent patients and the absence of early post-infection timepoints. Clones induced by infection and clones induced by vaccination both contracted markedly at late timepoints after vaccination, which fits with T cell responses waning over time. In healthy vaccine recipients, vaccine-induced clones were almost all SARS-CoV-2 mono-reactive, with only 1 of 255 being cross-reactive with common cold coronaviruses.

The receptor library was made with the immunoSEQ multiplex PCR assay. TCR beta CDR3 sequencing was performed on DNA from the cultured, isolated CD4+ T cells. As for the authors' bioinformatics: The analysis removed non-productive TCR sequences, trimmed reads to the CDR3 region, and retained only CDR3s that were 7 or more amino acids long. The MANAFEST web app was used to pick out antigen-specific clonotypes by comparing their expansion in peptide wells with that in reference cultures. For clones to be considered positive, expansion at FDR<0.05 versus reference and all other wells, an odds ratio above 5, and a frequency above 0.1% in two replicate wells were required. Cross-reactive clonotypes were defined as significantly expanded in SARS-CoV-2 spike wells and in at least one common cold coronavirus spike condition. CDR3 similarity was assessed by Levenshtein distance using the stringdist R package, and unrooted trees were constructed with ape in R 3.6.1. The clones in this table, taken by TCRdb from immuneACCESS, are in-frame only. Not every clone is retained; where verified, under half of the shortfall comes from an unresolved V gene, and the cause of the rest is unknown. V, J and clone size reflect that table, while D and trimming were determined from the DNA. The sample yields about 73,000 clones; around 74% were counted once. Clones ranked in the top ten supply less than 3% of the sample.

In the ViraFEST assay, PBMC were stimulated with viral peptide pools, and TCR sequencing was then used to find antigen-specific CD4+ T cell clonotypes based on their expansion. After less than eleven days of culture, CD4+ T cells were isolated with the EasySep CD4+ T cell isolation kit. None of the healthy vaccine recipients had a prior SARS-CoV-2 infection, which was confirmed by nucleocapsid antibody tests that came back negative both before and after vaccination. Some 2 million PBMC per well were cultured with 9 to 10 ug/ml peptides in IMDM containing 5% human AB serum, roughly 10 IU/ml IL-2 and gentamicin. Half of the culture medium was replaced with fresh IL-2-containing medium on days 3 and 7. Unless otherwise noted, each peptide stimulation condition was cultured in triplicate wells. PBMC were separated from whole blood using Ficoll-Paque Plus gradient centrifugation and were then either cryopreserved at -140C or used fresh. The overlapping peptide pools covered the spike proteins of SARS-CoV-2 and of the common cold coronaviruses HCoV-NL63, HCoV-OC43 and HCoV-229E. The QIAamp micro DNA kit was used to extract genomic DNA from the cultured CD4+ T cells.

In regard to this clone: Its antigen is currently not known. The record has no base qualities; no much larger clone is one base away.

For CDR1 and CDR2, the germline V gene lists SGDLS and YYNGEE. V is shortened by 4 bases, J by 0 bases, and the region joining them spans 14 bases. The CDR3 contains 16 residues, cysteine and phenylalanine counted. Only CDR3 DNA is held: 48 bases, read in frame from base 1. Here the chain combines TRBV9 and TRBJ1-3; TRBD1 could be the D gene, as 5 bases match. The sequence was obtained from a human donor who received a COVID-19 vaccine. Material: CD4+ T cells from PBMCs cultured with HCoV-NL63 spike peptides, obtained before COVID-19 vaccination. What the cell subset or site label conveys for this sample: HCoV-NL63 spike overlapping peptide pool stimulation. The DNA sequence is given as TGTGCCAGCAGCCCGACAGCTCCATTCTCTGGAAACACCATATATTTT. This sequence encodes CASSPTAPFSGNTIYF. Reference TRBV9 and TRBJ1-3 proteins supply the regions before and after the CDR3; the full variable domain is: DSGVTQTPKHLITATGQRVTLRCSPRSGDLSVYWYQQSLDQGLQFLIQYYNGEERAKGNILERFSAQQFPDLHSELNLSSLELGDSALYFCASSPTAPFSGNTIYFGEGSWLTVV.